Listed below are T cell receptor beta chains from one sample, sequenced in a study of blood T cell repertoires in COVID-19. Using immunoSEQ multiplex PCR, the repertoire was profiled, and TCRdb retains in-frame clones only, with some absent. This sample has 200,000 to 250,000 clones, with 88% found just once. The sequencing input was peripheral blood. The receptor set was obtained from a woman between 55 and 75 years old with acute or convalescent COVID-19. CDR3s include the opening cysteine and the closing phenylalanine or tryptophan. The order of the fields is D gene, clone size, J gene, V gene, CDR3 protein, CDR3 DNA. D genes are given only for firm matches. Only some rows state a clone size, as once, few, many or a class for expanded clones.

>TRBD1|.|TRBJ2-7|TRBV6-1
CASSEIWGPGQLSYEQYF
TGTGCCAGCAGTGAAATCTGGGGTCCGGGACAGCTGTCCTACGAGCAGTACTTC
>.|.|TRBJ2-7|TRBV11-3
CASSYRQGGEQYF
TGTGCCAGCAGCTACAGACAGGGAGGCGAGCAGTACTTC
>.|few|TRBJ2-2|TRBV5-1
CASSLDRGSNTGELFF
TGCGCCAGCAGCTTGGACAGAGGGTCGAACACCGGGGAGCTGTTTTTT
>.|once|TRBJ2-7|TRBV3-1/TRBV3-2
CASSQGLWEQYF
TGTGCCAGCAGCCAAGGGCTCTGGGAGCAGTACTTC
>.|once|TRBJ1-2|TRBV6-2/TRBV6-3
CASSSTGYGYTF
TGTGCCAGCAGTTCGACAGGCTATGGCTACACCTTC
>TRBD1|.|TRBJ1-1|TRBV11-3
CASSLDRTGGMNTEAFF
TGTGCCAGCAGCTTAGATCGTACAGGGGGGATGAACACTGAAGCTTTCTTT
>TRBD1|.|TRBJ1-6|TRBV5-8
CASSRRGTGDSPLHF
TGTGCCAGCAGCCGACGCGGGACAGGTGATTCACCCCTCCACTTT
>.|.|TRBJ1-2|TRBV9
CASSQGLRGYTF
TGTGCCAGCAGTCAGGGGCTACGTGGCTACACCTTC
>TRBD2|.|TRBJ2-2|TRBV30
CAWRSGGFTGELFF
TGTGCCTGGAGGTCGGGGGGGTTCACCGGGGAGCTGTTTTTT
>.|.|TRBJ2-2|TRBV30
CAWRRMANTGELFF
TGTGCCTGGAGGAGAATGGCGAACACCGGGGAGCTGTTTTTT
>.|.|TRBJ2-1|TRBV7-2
CASSNRIYNEQFF
TGTGCCAGCAGCAACAGAATCTACAATGAGCAGTTCTTC
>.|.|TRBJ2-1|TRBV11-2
CASSPRNYEQFF
TGTGCCAGCAGCCCGCGCAATTATGAGCAGTTCTTC
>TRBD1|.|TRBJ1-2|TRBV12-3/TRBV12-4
CASRATKGALDTF
TGTGCCAGCAGAGCCACCAAGGGGGCTTTGGACACCTTC
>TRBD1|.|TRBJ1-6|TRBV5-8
CASSLYRGNSPLHF
TGTGCCAGCAGCTTGTACAGGGGCAATTCACCCCTCCACTTT
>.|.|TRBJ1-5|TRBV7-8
CASSLLDSVGQPQHF
TGTGCCAGCAGCCTACTCGACAGCGTCGGACAGCCCCAGCATTTT
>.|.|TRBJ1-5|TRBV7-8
CASSLVYMGISNQPQHF
TGTGCCAGCAGCTTAGTGTATATGGGCATTAGCAATCAGCCCCAGCATTTT
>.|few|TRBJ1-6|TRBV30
CAWSGEALYNSPLHF
TGTGCCTGGAGTGGGGAGGCCCTCTATAATTCACCCCTCCACTTT
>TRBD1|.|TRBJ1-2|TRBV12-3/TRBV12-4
CASVTGGGYGYTF
TGTGCCAGCGTTACAGGGGGCGGCTATGGCTACACCTTC
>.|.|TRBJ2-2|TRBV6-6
CASNLGQSGKTGELFF
TGTGCCAGCAATCTCGGACAGAGTGGAAAGACCGGGGAGCTGTTTTTT
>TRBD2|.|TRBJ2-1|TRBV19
CASSIGGGRNEQFF
TGTGCCAGTAGTATCGGGGGGGGCAGGAATGAGCAGTTCTTC
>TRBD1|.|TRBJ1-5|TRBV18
CASSPRTGEKPQHF
TGTGCCAGCTCACCGCGGACAGGGGAGAAGCCCCAGCATTTT
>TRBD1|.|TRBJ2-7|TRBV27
CASSLTQGVPYEQYF
TGTGCCAGCAGTTTAACACAGGGGGTCCCCTACGAGCAGTACTTC
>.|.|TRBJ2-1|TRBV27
CASSPRGYNEQFF
TGTGCCAGCAGTCCAAGGGGGTACAATGAGCAGTTCTTC
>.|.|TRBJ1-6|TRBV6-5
CASSRGSSPLHF
TGTGCCAGCAGTAGGGGATCGTCACCCCTCCACTTT
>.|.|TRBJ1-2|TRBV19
CASSWTVLDYGYTF
TGTGCCAGTAGTTGGACAGTTCTAGACTATGGCTACACCTTC
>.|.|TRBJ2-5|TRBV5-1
CASSLAPPRGQETQYF
TGCGCCAGCAGCTTGGCCCCCCCCAGGGGCCAAGAGACCCAGTACTTC
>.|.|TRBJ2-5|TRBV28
CASSTLGQEVVQETQYF
TGTGCCAGCAGTACCCTAGGGCAGGAGGTGGTTCAAGAGACCCAGTACTTC
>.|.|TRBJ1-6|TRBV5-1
CASSLQQGSPLHF
TGCGCCAGCAGCCTACAACAGGGTTCACCCCTCCACTTT
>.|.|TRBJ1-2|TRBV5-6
CASTPKEFQGFSGYTF
TGTGCCAGCACCCCGAAAGAATTTCAGGGATTTAGTGGCTACACCTTC
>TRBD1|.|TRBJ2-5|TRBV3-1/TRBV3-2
CASSQLRGQGAWETQYF
TGTGCCAGCAGCCAGTTAAGGGGACAGGGGGCATGGGAGACCCAGTACTTC
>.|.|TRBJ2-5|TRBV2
CASSVTGRRETQYF
TGTGCCAGCAGTGTGACGGGGAGGAGAGAGACCCAGTACTTC
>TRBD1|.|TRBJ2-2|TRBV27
CASLTQGRGTGELFF
TGTGCCAGCCTTACACAGGGGCGCGGGACCGGGGAGCTGTTTTTT
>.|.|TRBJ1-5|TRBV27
CASTPVTDQFLPVSGQPQHF
TGTGCCAGCACGCCCGTGACAGACCAATTCCTTCCTGTCTCGGGTCAGCCCCAGCATTTT
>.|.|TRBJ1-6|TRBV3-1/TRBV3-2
CASSRTDYNSPLHF
TGTGCCAGCAGTAGGACAGACTATAATTCACCCCTCCACTTT
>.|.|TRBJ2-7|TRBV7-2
CASSPNRLEQYF
TGTGCCAGCAGCCCCAACCGACTCGAGCAGTACTTC
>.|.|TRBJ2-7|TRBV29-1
CSANRERGEQYF
TGCAGCGCAAACCGTGAAAGGGGGGAGCAGTACTTC
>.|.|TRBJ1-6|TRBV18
CASSPIQFNSPLHF
TGTGCCAGCTCACCAATACAGTTTAATTCACCCCTCCACTTT
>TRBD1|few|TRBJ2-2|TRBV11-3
CASRGTATGELFF
TGTGCCAGCAGAGGGACAGCGACAGGGGAGCTGTTTTTT
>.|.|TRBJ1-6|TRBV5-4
CASARQSVNSPLHF
TGTGCCAGCGCGAGACAGAGTGTAAATTCACCCCTCCACTTT
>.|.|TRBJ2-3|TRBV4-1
CASSLLEPTDTQYF
TGCGCCAGCAGCCTCTTAGAACCCACAGATACGCAGTATTTT
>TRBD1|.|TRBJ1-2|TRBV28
CASSLIGQGFGYTF
TGTGCCAGCAGTTTGATAGGACAGGGGTTTGGCTACACCTTC
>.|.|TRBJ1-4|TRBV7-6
CASSPGSGLPNEKLFF
TGTGCCAGCAGCCCTGGTTCGGGACTTCCGAATGAAAAACTGTTTTTT
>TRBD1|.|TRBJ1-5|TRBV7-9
CASSLTGGNQPQHF
TGTGCCAGCAGCTTGACAGGGGGAAATCAGCCCCAGCATTTT
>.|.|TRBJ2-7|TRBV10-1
CASSWGVDRSYEQYF
TGCGCCAGCAGTTGGGGAGTCGATAGGTCCTACGAGCAGTACTTC
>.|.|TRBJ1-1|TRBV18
CASSGHTEAFF
TGTGCCAGCTCAGGGCACACTGAAGCTTTCTTT
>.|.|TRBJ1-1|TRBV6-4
CASSDSSRGTEAFF
TGTGCCAGCAGTGACTCGAGTCGAGGGACTGAAGCTTTCTTT